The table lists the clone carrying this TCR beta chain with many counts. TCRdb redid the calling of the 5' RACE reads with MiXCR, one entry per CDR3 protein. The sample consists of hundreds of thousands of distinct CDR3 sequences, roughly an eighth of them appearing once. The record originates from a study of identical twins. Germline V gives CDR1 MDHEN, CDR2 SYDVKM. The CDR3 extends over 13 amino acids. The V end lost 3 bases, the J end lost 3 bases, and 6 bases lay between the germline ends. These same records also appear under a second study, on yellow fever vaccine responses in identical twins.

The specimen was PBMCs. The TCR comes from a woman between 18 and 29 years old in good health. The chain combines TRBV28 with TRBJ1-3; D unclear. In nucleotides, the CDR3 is TGTGCCAGCAGTTTTGGACGTGGAAACACCATATATTTT. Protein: CASSFGRGNTIYF.